This TCR beta chain was observed in a study of T-cell reconstitution after alpha-beta-depleted transplantation in children. Unique molecular identifiers were incorporated into the prepared TCRbeta library. TCRdb analysed the PCR reads with MiXCR anew, one entry per CDR3 protein. The sample comprises 450,000 to 600,000 distinct CDR3 sequences, around 18% of which are singletons, and roughly 3.3% rests with the top ten. This CDR3 is 15 amino acids long. J gave up 1 base and V 6 bases, and 5 bases lay outside the gene matches. This clonotype has just a few counts. The gene calls are TRBV12-3 or TRBV12-4 and TRBJ2-2, with 7 bases that match TRBD1. The input for sequencing was PBMCs from the stem cell graft donor, taken from the stem cell graft. This clonotype originated in a human donor who donated a stem cell graft to a child with acute lymphoblastic leukemia. CDR3 DNA sequence: TGTGCCAGCAGCCGCAGGGGGAGGAACACCGGGGAGCTGTTTTTT. It specifies CASSRRGRNTGELFF.